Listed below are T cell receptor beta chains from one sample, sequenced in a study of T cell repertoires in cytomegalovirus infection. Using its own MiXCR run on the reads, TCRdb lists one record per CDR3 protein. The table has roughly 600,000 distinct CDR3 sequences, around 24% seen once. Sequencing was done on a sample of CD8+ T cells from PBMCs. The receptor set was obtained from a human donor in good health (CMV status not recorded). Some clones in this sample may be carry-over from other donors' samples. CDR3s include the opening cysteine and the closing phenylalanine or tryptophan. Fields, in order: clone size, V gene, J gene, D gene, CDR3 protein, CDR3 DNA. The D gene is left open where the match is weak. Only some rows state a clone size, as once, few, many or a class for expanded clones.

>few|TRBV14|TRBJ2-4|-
CASSLGGPKNIQYF
TGTGCCAGCAGTCTCGGGGGGCCCAAAAACATTCAGTACTTC
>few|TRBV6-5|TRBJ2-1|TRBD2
CASSYSWGSGGLNEQFF
TGTGCCAGCAGTTACTCGTGGGGTAGCGGGGGGCTCAATGAGCAGTTCTTC
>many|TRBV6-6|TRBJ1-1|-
CASSYSAGATEAFF
TGTGCCAGCAGTTACTCGGCAGGGGCCACTGAAGCTTTCTTT
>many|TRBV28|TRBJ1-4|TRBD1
CASSPPGQGITNEKLFF
TGTGCCAGCAGTCCACCGGGACAGGGGATAACTAATGAAAAACTGTTTTTT
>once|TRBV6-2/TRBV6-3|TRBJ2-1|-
CASRSGSSYNEQFF
TGTGCCAGCAGGTCAGGGAGCTCCTACAATGAGCAGTTCTTC
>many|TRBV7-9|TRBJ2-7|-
CASSPRDGSYEQYF
TGTGCCAGCAGCCCCCGGGACGGATCCTACGAGCAGTACTTC
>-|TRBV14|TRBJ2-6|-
CASSQARVLTF
TGTGCCAGCAGCCAGGCGAGAGTCCTGACTTTC
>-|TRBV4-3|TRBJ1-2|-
CASSQVRGRFNGYTF
TGCGCCAGCAGCCAAGTCCGGGGGCGATTTAATGGCTACACCTTC
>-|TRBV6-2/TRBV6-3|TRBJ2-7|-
CASSYPDFLYEQYF
TGTGCCAGCAGTTATCCGGACTTCTTGTACGAGCAGTACTTC
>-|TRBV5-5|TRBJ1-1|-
CASSLVRSTNTEAFF
TGTGCCAGCAGCTTGGTCCGGTCAACGAACACTGAAGCTTTCTTT
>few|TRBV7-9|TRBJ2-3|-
CASISGGNTDTQYF
TGTGCCAGTATCTCGGGCGGTAACACAGATACGCAGTATTTT
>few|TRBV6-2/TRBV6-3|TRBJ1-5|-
CASSYGTGVYNQPQHF
TGTGCCAGCAGTTACGGTACAGGAGTCTACAATCAGCCCCAGCATTTT
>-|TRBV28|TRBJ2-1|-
CASSPTTWINEQFF
TGTGCCAGCAGTCCCACGACATGGATCAATGAGCAGTTCTTC
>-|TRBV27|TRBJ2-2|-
CASSFYPGIGELFF
TGTGCCAGCAGTTTTTACCCGGGGATCGGGGAGCTGTTTTTT
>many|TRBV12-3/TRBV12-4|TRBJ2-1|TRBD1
CASSFKTGGYKATTYNEQFF
TGTGCCAGCAGTTTTAAAACAGGGGGCTACAAAGCCACGACCTACAATGAGCAGTTCTTC
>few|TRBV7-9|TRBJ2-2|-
CASSLAGGELFF
TGTGCCAGCAGCTTAGCCGGCGGGGAGCTGTTTTTT
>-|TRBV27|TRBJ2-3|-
CASSLGGPFTDTQYF
TGTGCCAGCAGCCTGGGGGGTCCATTCACAGATACGCAGTATTTT
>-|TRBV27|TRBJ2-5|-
CASSLNRYLKQETQYF
TGTGCCAGCAGTTTGAACAGGTATCTCAAACAAGAGACCCAGTACTTC
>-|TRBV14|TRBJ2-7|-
CASSFRRGGPRDEQYF
TGTGCCAGCAGCTTCCGTCGAGGGGGGCCCCGTGACGAGCAGTACTTC
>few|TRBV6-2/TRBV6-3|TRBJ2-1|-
CASSNAGRSEQFF
TGTGCCAGCAGTAATGCCGGCAGGAGTGAGCAGTTCTTC
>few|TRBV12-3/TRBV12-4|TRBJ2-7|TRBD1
CASTSQGARSEQYF
TGTGCCAGCACCTCACAGGGGGCGCGGTCCGAGCAGTACTTC
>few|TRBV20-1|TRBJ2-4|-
CSARGGFPVAKNIQYF
TGCAGTGCTAGAGGAGGATTCCCGGTCGCCAAAAACATTCAGTACTTC
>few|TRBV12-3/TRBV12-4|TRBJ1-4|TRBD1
CASSFDTGVTSEKLFF
TGTGCCAGCAGTTTCGATACAGGGGTTACGAGTGAAAAACTGTTTTTT
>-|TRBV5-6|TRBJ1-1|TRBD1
CASSAEDRQRAEAFF
TGTGCCAGCAGCGCCGAGGACAGGCAGCGAGCTGAAGCTTTCTTT
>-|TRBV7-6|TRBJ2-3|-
CASSSIAYTDTQYF
TGTGCCAGCAGCTCCATTGCCTACACAGATACGCAGTATTTT
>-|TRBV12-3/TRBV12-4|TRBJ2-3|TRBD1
CASSFPTGTGDPDTQYF
TGTGCCAGCAGTTTTCCTACCGGGACAGGGGACCCAGATACGCAGTATTTT